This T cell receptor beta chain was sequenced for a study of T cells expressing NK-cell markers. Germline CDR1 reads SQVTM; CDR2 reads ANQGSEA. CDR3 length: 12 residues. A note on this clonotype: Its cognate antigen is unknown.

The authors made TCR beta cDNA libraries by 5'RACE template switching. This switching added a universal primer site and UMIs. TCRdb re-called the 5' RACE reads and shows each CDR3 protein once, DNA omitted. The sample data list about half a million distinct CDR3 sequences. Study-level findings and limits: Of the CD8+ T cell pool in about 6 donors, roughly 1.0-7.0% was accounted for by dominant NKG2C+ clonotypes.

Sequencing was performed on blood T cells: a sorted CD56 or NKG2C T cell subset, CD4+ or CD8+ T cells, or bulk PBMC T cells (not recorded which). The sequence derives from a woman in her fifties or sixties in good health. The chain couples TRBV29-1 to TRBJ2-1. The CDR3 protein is CSAGPSLGEQFF.